What follows are 6 T cell receptor beta chains derived from one specimen sequenced in a study of patients and donors after allogeneic stem cell transplantation. TCRdb processed the RT-PCR reads anew with MiXCR; each CDR3 protein has one entry. Here the sample spans more than 850,000 distinct CDR3 sequences, more than 15% being singletons. The specimen was blood, either unsorted or a sorted T cell fraction (not recorded which). The source of these receptors is a human donor who was either an allogeneic HSCT recipient or a stem cell or donor lymphocyte infusion donor (not recorded which). It is not recorded whose cells these are; they may come from a transplant donor.

Only a few counts were recorded for this clonotype. This chain links TRBV12-3 or TRBV12-4 with TRBJ1-6, with 9 bases identical to TRBD1. With V trimmed by 6 bases and J by 10 bases, 10 bases remained unmatched. The CDR3 spans 15 residues. The CDR3 sequence is CASSQGQGYPSPLHF. The CDR3 coding sequence is TGTGCCAGCAGCCAGGGACAGGGTTATCCCTCACCCCTCCACTTT.

The V gene is TRBV2, the J gene TRBJ2-7; D is unclear. Trimming took off 4 bases at V and 0 bases at J, with 4 bases between the two ends. CDR1 and CDR2 from the germline V gene are SNHLY and FYNNEI. The CDR3 extends over 12 amino acids. The CDR3 bases are TGTGCCAGCAGTGTCATCTCCTACGAGCAGTACTTC. Protein sequence: CASSVISYEQYF.

This clonotype was counted once. J is TRBJ2-1 and V is TRBV6-1; tentatively, D is TRBD1 (6 bases). Germline loops: CDR1 MNHNS, CDR2 SASEGT. The CDR3 length is 13 residues. Between the trimmed V and J ends, which lost 5 bases and 3 bases, there was a span of 8 bases. DNA of the CDR3: TGTGCCAGCAGTCGGGACAACTACAATGAGCAGTTCTTC. Translating gives CASSRDNYNEQFF.

The rearrangement links TRBV5-1 to TRBJ1-1; D is undetermined. The CDR3 has 14 residues. The V and J ends lost 4 bases and 0 bases respectively, with 10 bases between them. Germline CDR1 reads SGHRS; CDR2 reads YFSETQ. DNA of the CDR3: TGCGCCAGCAGCCTATCGGTGGTGAACACTGAAGCTTTCTTT. Amino acids: CASSLSVVNTEAFF.

This clonotype is a singleton in its sample. The chain is built from TRBV20-1 and TRBJ2-3, with 8 bases aligning to TRBD2. The CDR3 spans 14 residues. Germline CDR1 and CDR2: DFQATT and SNEGSKA (reference sequence). Unmatched junction bases numbered 6, after V lost 5 bases and J lost 2 bases. CDR3 amino acids: CSARGGANTDTQYF. The CDR3 bases are TGCAGTGCTCGGGGGGGGGCGAACACAGATACGCAGTATTTT.

The V gene is TRBV27, the J gene TRBJ1-2, with 7 nucleotides matching TRBD1. The trim removed 6 bases at V and 1 base at J, leaving 5 bases unmatched. This CDR3 has 14 amino acids. Looked up from germline, CDR1 is MNHEY and CDR2 is SMNVEV (reference sequence). The CDR3: CASSPTGFNYGYTF. The CDR3 DNA is TGTGCCAGCAGCCCGACAGGGTTTAACTATGGCTACACCTTC.